Below, 21 T cell receptor beta chains from the same sample are listed, as sequenced in a study of regulatory T cells in long-lasting Graves disease. Time point specified: newly diagnosed GD, antithyroid drugs for less than 3 months. Researchers made the TCR library from RNA that was extracted from PBMCs. For TCR beta, libraries came from iRepertoire HTBI primers and Arm-PCR of CDR3 regions. TCRdb reanalysed the multiplex PCR reads using MiXCR and keeps one entry per CDR3 protein. The sample holds 530,000 or so distinct CDR3 sequences, approximately 16% seen once. These data were likewise used in another study, on T cells in Graves' hyperthyroidism and ophthalmopathy.

Sequencing was performed on peripheral blood mononuclear cells (PBMCs), taken at new diagnosis, from a patient treated with antithyroid drugs. These receptors originate from a man in his late teens or twenties with Graves disease.

At least ten counts were recorded for this clonotype. V and J are TRBV29-1 and TRBJ2-1, with 7 bases matching TRBD1. V dropped 6 bases and J dropped 6; count of bases not matched to a gene: 5. Germline CDR1 and CDR2: SQVTM and ANQGSEA. The length of the CDR3 is 12 residues. DNA of the CDR3: TGCAGCGTACGGACAGGCCGCAATGAGCAGTTCTTC. Translated: CSVRTGRNEQFF.

The CDR3 loop is CASSYETAPPKTGGGGYTF. The CDR3 DNA reads TGTGCCAGCAGCTACGAAACGGCCCCTCCTAAGACAGGAGGAGGTGGCTACACCTTC. The chain couples TRBV9 to TRBJ1-2; TRBD1 is a possible D gene (6 bases). Trimming took 4 bases from V and 7 from J, leaving 32 bases between them. Germline assignment: CDR1 SGDLS and CDR2 YYNGEE. The CDR3 is made up of 19 amino acids.

J is TRBJ2-1 and V is TRBV9; D perhaps matches TRBD1 (5 bases). The germline gives CDR1 SGDLS, CDR2 YYNGEE. Trimming removed 0 bases at V and 3 bases at J, with 10 bases between. CDR3 length: 15 residues. CDR3 sequence (DNA): TGTGCCAGCAGCGTAGCAGGGCCCCTCTACAATGAGCAGTTCTTC. Encoded protein: CASSVAGPLYNEQFF.

The chain links TRBV2 to TRBJ2-7, with 7 nucleotides matching TRBD2. Per germline, CDR1 SNHLY and CDR2 FYNNEI. V lost 2 bases and J lost 1; bases outside the gene matches: 2. This CDR3 region has 14 residues. CDR3 in DNA: TGTGCCAGCAGTGAATGGGGGGGTTCCTACGAGCAGTACTTC. Protein sequence: CASSEWGGSYEQYF.

The chain couples TRBV19 to TRBJ2-1, with TRBD2 matching over 14 bases. CDR1 and CDR2 from the germline V gene are LNHDA and SQIVND (reference sequence). This CDR3 spans 17 amino acids. The ends lost 6 bases at V and 5 bases at J; junction bases unmatched: 9. The CDR3 sequence: CASSPRLAGGRNNEQFF. The CDR3 coding sequence is TGTGCCAGTAGCCCCAGACTAGCGGGAGGGCGAAACAATGAGCAGTTCTTC. Full variable domain (outside the CDR3, taken from reference TRBV19 and TRBJ2-1): DGGITQSPKYLFRKEGQNVTLSCEQNLNHDAMYWYRQDPGQGLRLIYYSQIVNDFQKGDIAEGYSVSREKKESFPLTVTSAQKNPTAFYLCASSPRLAGGRNNEQFFGPGTRLTVL.

Comments on this clonotype: This likely came from a read error, as a far larger clone is one base away. The V and J genes are TRBV12-3 or TRBV12-4 and TRBJ2-1; 10 nucleotides match TRBD1. CDR3 length: 18 residues. CDR3 protein: CAISGSPGQGLGGNEQFF. The CDR3 DNA follows: TGTGCCATCAGTGGGTCACCGGGACAGGGGCTAGGAGGCAATGAGCAGTTCTTC.

The sample holds many counts of this clonotype. This sequence joins TRBV30 and TRBJ1-1, with D uncertain. Germline lookup yields CDR1 GTSNPN and CDR2 SVGIG (reference sequence). The CDR3 spans 16 residues. The V and J ends lost 0 bases and 0 bases respectively, with 14 bases between them. The CDR3 coding sequence is TGTGCCTGGAGTGTACACGGCCGGCGTCTGAACACTGAAGCTTTCTTT. It is translated as CAWSVHGRRLNTEAFF.

There are many counts of this clonotype. The J gene is TRBJ1-5, the V gene TRBV2, with a tentative D call TRBD1 (6 bases). The germline CDR1 and CDR2 sequences are SNHLY and FYNNEI. The CDR3 is 14 amino acids. The V and J ends lost 7 bases and 0 bases respectively, with 10 bases between them. Here the CDR3 DNA reads TGTGCCAGCACTGGACAGTATAGCAATCAGCCCCAGCATTTT. Its protein product is CASTGQYSNQPQHF.

Ten or more counts support this clonotype. This rearrangement joins TRBV7-9 to TRBJ2-5; 12 bases match TRBD1. V lost 5 bases and J lost 5; bases outside the gene matches: 6. Germline V gene lookup returns CDR1 SEHNR and CDR2 FQNEAQ (reference sequence). The CDR3 is made up of 15 amino acids. DNA of the CDR3: TGTGCCAGCAGCGCGGGACAGGGGGCAGGGGAGACCCAGTACTTC. It specifies CASSAGQGAGETQYF. The full variable domain, with the rest looked up from reference TRBV7-9 and TRBJ2-5, is DTGVSQNPRHKITKRGQNVTFRCDPISEHNRLYWYRQTLGQGPEFLTYFQNEAQLEKSRLLSDRFSAERPKGSFSTLEIQRTEQGDSAMYLCASSAGQGAGETQYFGPGTRLLVL.

The chain combines TRBV5-6 with TRBJ1-4, with no clear D. V was pared by 4 bases and J by 8 bases, with 12 bases between. Germline CDR1 is SGHDT and CDR2 is YYEEEE. This CDR3 has 13 residues. This CDR3 reads CASSNGPGEKLFF. The CDR3 nucleotides are TGTGCCAGCAGCAACGGACCGGGCGAAAAACTGTTTTTT.

In its sample, this clonotype was seen a few times. The CDR3 DNA reads TGCAGCGTTGGCCCAGGGTCAGATACGCAGTATTTT. Translating gives CSVGPGSDTQYF. The chain joins TRBV29-1 to TRBJ2-3, with D possibly matching TRBD1 (5 bases). CDR3 length: 12 amino acids. The V gene's germline CDR1 is SQVTM and CDR2 ANQGSEA. V lost 4 bases to trimming and J lost 4 bases, with 9 bases between them.

Many counts were recorded for this clonotype. The chain carries TRBV6-1 and TRBJ2-7, with no clear D. CDR1 is MNHNS, CDR2 SASEGT, per germline. The germline V and J ends were trimmed by 4 bases and 9 bases, with 10 bases remaining between them. The CDR3 extends over 11 amino acids. DNA for the CDR3: TGTGCCAGCAGTGTTGGGATCGGGCAGTACTTC. It is translated as CASSVGIGQYF.

The chain has TRBV7-9 and TRBJ1-2, with D hard to call. From germline, CDR1 is SEHNR and CDR2 FQNEAQ (reference sequence). Trimming stripped 4 bases from V and 6 bases from J, with 21 bases between. The CDR3 consists of 16 residues. The CDR3 nucleotides read TGTGCCAGCAGCTCCCTCTTGGGGAGGGAGGGAGATGGCTACACCTTC. This gives the protein CASSSLLGREGDGYTF.

In this sample, this clonotype turned up many times. CDR3 region: CASSLRTPGQGSSYEQYF. The DNA of the CDR3 is TGTGCCAGCAGCTTACGTACTCCGGGACAGGGATCCTCCTACGAGCAGTACTTC. The J gene is TRBJ2-7, the V gene TRBV11-2; 9 bases agree with TRBD1. From germline, CDR1 is SGHAT and CDR2 FQNNGV. J lost 0 bases, V lost 2 bases, and 11 bases had no gene match. This CDR3 has 18 residues.

Many counts were recorded for this clonotype. The V and J genes are TRBV12-3 or TRBV12-4 and TRBJ1-5, with unresolved D. CDR3 size: 14 residues. Trimming took off 6 bases at V and 7 bases at J, with 16 bases between the two ends. The CDR3 DNA is TGTGCCAGCAGCAAGACCGCCGAGGGCCAGCCCCAGCATTTT. Its protein product is CASSKTAEGQPQHF.

Many counts were recorded for this clonotype. This chain links TRBV2 with TRBJ2-1; either TRBD1 or TRBD2 may fit D (6 bases each). Trimming cost V 6 bases and J 2 bases, with 8 bases left between them. The CDR3 sequence is 13 residues long. Germline CDR1 SNHLY, CDR2 FYNNEI. Here the CDR3 DNA reads TGTGCCAGCAGGGAGGGGGCCTACAATGAGCAGTTCTTC. Translation gives CASREGAYNEQFF.

This chain uses TRBV5-4 with TRBJ1-1; D may be TRBD1 (5 bases). CDR1 SGHNT and CDR2 YYREEE come from the germline V gene (reference sequence). Trimming took off 4 bases at V and 1 base at J, with 14 bases between the two ends. The CDR3 sequence is 15 residues long. The chain's CDR3 is CASSPLGAENTEAFF. The CDR3 nucleotides read TGTGCCAGCAGCCCCCTTGGGGCAGAGAACACTGAAGCTTTCTTT.

The V and J genes are TRBV12-5 and TRBJ1-2; tentatively, D is TRBD1 (6 bases). From germline, CDR1 is LGHNT and CDR2 FRNRAP. The ends were cut back, 7 bases at V and 8 bases at J, with 20 bases in the middle. This CDR3 is built from 14 residues. In DNA, the CDR3 is TGTGCTAGTGCCCCCGGGGGGGGGCCGAGGGGCTACACCTTC. Amino acid sequence: CASAPGGGPRGYTF. The complete variable domain, with remaining parts taken from reference TRBV12-5 and TRBJ1-2, reads DARVTQTPRHKVTEMGQEVTMRCQPILGHNTVFWYRQTMMQGLELLAYFRNRAPLDDSGMPKDRFSAEMPDATLATLKIQPSEPRDSAVYFCASAPGGGPRGYTFGSGTRLTVV.

The genes are TRBV6-2 or TRBV6-3 and TRBJ2-3; possibly TRBD1 for D (5 bases). CDR1 and CDR2 (germline): MNHEY, SVGEGT. The CDR3 is 15 amino acids. Trimming took 4 bases from V and 2 from J, leaving 13 bases between them. The chain's CDR3 is CASSSPTETTDTQYF. The CDR3 bases are TGTGCCAGCAGTTCCCCGACAGAAACCACAGATACGCAGTATTTT.

At least ten counts were recorded for this clonotype. The chain employs TRBV20-1 and TRBJ1-1, with 7 bases identical to TRBD1. The CDR3 covers 14 residues. Germline CDR1 and CDR2: DFQATT and SNEGSKA (reference sequence). V was pared by 3 bases and J by 1 base, with 5 bases of the junction left unmatched. The CDR3 DNA reads as TGCAGTGCTAGGGCCGGGACAGCGAACACTGAAGCTTTCTTT. Its protein product is CSARAGTANTEAFF.

The rearrangement links TRBV20-1 to TRBJ2-3; 10 bases are a match to TRBD2. Germline CDR1 DFQATT, CDR2 SNEGSKA (reference sequence). This CDR3 spans 15 amino acids. Losses at the gene ends were 3 bases for V and 6 bases for J; bases not matched to a gene: 9. CDR3: CSASRTSGLIDTQYF. CDR3 bases: TGCAGTGCTAGTAGGACTAGCGGCCTTATTGATACGCAGTATTTT.